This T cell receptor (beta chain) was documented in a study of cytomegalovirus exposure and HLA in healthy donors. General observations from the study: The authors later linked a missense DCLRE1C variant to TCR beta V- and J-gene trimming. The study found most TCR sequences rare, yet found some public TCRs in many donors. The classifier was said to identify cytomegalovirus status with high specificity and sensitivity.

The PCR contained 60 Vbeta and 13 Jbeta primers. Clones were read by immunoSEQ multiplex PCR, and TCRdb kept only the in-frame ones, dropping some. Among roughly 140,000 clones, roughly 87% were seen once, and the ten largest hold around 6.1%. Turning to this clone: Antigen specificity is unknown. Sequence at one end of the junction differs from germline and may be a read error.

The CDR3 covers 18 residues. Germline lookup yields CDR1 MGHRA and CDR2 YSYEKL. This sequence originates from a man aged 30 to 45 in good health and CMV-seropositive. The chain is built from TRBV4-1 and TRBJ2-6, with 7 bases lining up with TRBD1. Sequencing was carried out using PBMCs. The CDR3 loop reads CASSTRRDRLAGANGLTF. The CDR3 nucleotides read TGCGCCAGCAGCACGCGCCGGGACAGATTAGCTGGGGCCAACGGCCTGACTTTC.